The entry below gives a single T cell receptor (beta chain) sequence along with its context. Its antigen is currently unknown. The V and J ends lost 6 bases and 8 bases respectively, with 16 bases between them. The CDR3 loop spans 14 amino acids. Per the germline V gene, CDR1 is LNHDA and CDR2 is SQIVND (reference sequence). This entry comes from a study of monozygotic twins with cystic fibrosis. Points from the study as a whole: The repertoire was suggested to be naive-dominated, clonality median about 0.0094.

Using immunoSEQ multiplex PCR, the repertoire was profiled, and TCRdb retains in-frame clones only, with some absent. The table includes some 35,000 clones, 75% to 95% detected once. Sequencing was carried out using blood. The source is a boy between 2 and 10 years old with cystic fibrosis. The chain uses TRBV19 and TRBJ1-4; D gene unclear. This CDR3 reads CASSPGGDFEKLFF. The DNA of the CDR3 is TGTGCCAGTAGCCCAGGCGGGGATTTCGAAAAACTGTTTTTT. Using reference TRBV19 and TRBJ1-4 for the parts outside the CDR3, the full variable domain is DGGITQSPKYLFRKEGQNVTLSCEQNLNHDAMYWYRQDPGQGLRLIYYSQIVNDFQKGDIAEGYSVSREKKESFPLTVTSAQKNPTAFYLCASSPGGDFEKLFFGSGTQLSVL.